These T cell receptor beta chains were read from a single sample in a study of graft-versus-host responses after intestinal transplantation. TCRdb keeps only in-frame clones here, not all; method: immunoSEQ multiplex PCR. The repertoire has about 120,000 clones, around 90% of them found once; the top ten carry about 0.25%. These receptors have no known antigen. The specimen was unstimulated CD4+ T cells sorted from spleen or lymph node cells, collected before transplant. These receptors came from a human donor who was the organ donor for an intestinal transplant. Each CDR3 is given with its conserved first and last residue. A D gene is named only where the DNA matches it firmly. Some rows have no size entry. The others give once, few or many, or a class for an expanded clone.

J gene,clone size,D gene,V gene,CDR3 DNA,CDR3 protein
TRBJ1-2,once,TRBD1,TRBV23-1,TGCGCCAGCAGTCAATCGGACAGGGTTTGTGGCTACACCTTC,CASSQSDRVCGYTF
TRBJ2-5,NA,NA,TRBV27,TGTGCCAGCAGTCAAAGGGGGGGGGAGACCCAGTACTTC,CASSQRGGETQYF
TRBJ2-2,NA,TRBD1,TRBV28,TGTGCCAGCAATCCCGGACAGGGTATCAACACCGGGGAGCTGTTTTTT,CASNPGQGINTGELFF
TRBJ2-4,NA,NA,TRBV30,TGTGCCTGGAGTGCATTTAGGGGGATAGCCAAAAACATTCAGTACTTC,CAWSAFRGIAKNIQYF
TRBJ1-5,NA,TRBD1,TRBV4-3,TGCGCCAGCAGCCAAGGGCGAGACAGGGGCCTCTGGCCCCAGCATTTT,CASSQGRDRGLWPQHF
TRBJ2-7,NA,NA,TRBV6-1,TGTGCCAGCAGTTCCGCAGGGGTTCGGCAGTACTTC,CASSSAGVRQYF
TRBJ2-7,NA,NA,TRBV7-2,TGTGCCAGCAGCTTATCAGGTCCAGGGAGCTACGAGCAGTACTTC,CASSLSGPGSYEQYF
TRBJ1-3,NA,NA,TRBV4-2,TGTGCCAGCAGCCAAGGAAGAAACACCATATATTTT,CASSQGRNTIYF
TRBJ2-2,NA,TRBD2,TRBV4-2,TGTGCCAGCAGCCAACTCATAGCGGGAGGGACCGGGGAGCTGTTTTTT,CASSQLIAGGTGELFF
TRBJ2-4,NA,NA,TRBV30,TGTGCCTGGAGCGATGGAGGGGGAAGGTTTGGGGCCAAAAACATTCAGTACTTC,CAWSDGGGRFGAKNIQYF
TRBJ1-5,NA,TRBD1,TRBV5-1,TGCGCCAGCAGCTTGGGGACAGGGGGCCCCCATCAGCCCCAGCATTTT,CASSLGTGGPHQPQHF
TRBJ2-7,NA,TRBD1,TRBV19,TGTGCCACTAGATCGGACAGGGCGTACGAGCAGTACTTC,CATRSDRAYEQYF
TRBJ2-7,NA,TRBD2,TRBV18,TGTGCCAGCTCACCGTCGGGACTAGCGCCCGAGCAGTACTTC,CASSPSGLAPEQYF
TRBJ2-3,NA,NA,TRBV21-1,TGTGCCAGCAGCGGCCTGCCCAACAGGGCAGATACGCAGTATTTT,CASSGLPNRADTQYF
TRBJ2-7,NA,NA,TRBV7-2,TGTGCCAGCAGCTTAGGGACTACCTATTACGAGCAGTACTTC,CASSLGTTYYEQYF
TRBJ2-3,NA,NA,TRBV30,TGTGCCTGTAGGCGGGGCGGACCTGCAGATACGCAGTATTTT,CACRRGGPADTQYF
TRBJ1-5,NA,TRBD1,TRBV18,TGTGCCAGCTCACCGACCGGACAGGGGATCTCGAATCAGCCCCAGCATTTT,CASSPTGQGISNQPQHF
TRBJ1-1,NA,TRBD1,TRBV6-1,TGTGCCAGCAGTGTGACAGGGCACACTGAAGCTTTCTTT,CASSVTGHTEAFF
TRBJ2-7,NA,TRBD1,TRBV29-1,TGCAGCGTTGTTATGGGACAGGGGCCTTCCTACGAGCAGTACTTC,CSVVMGQGPSYEQYF
TRBJ1-2,NA,TRBD1,TRBV18,TGTGCCAGCTCGCAGGGGGCAGATGGCTACACCTTC,CASSQGADGYTF
TRBJ2-2,NA,NA,TRBV18,TGTGCCAGCTCACCACAGAACACCGGGGAGCTGTTTTTT,CASSPQNTGELFF
TRBJ1-2,once,NA,TRBV5-5,TGTGCCAGCAACCAGGCCGGGACATTACTTGGGAGCTACACCTTC,CASNQAGTLLGSYTF
TRBJ1-1,NA,NA,TRBV2,TGTGCCAGCAGTGTCAGGTTCTTCGGCACTGAAGCTTTCTTT,CASSVRFFGTEAFF
TRBJ2-1,NA,NA,TRBV21-1,TGTGCCAGCAGCAAAAGGAGACAGGGACACAATGAGCAGTTCTTC,CASSKRRQGHNEQFF
TRBJ2-3,NA,NA,TRBV12-1,TGTGCCAGCAGCTTTGGACTAGCGGGACCAGATACGCAGTATTTT,CASSFGLAGPDTQYF
TRBJ1-2,NA,TRBD1,TRBV7-2,TGTGCCAGCAGCCCAGGGGGCAAACGGGAGAACGGCTACACCTTC,CASSPGGKRENGYTF
TRBJ2-7,NA,NA,TRBV13,TGTGCCAGCAGCTTATGGGGTGCCGAGCAGTACTTC,CASSLWGAEQYF
TRBJ2-3,NA,TRBD2,TRBV5-4,TGTGCCAGCAGCTCGGGACTAGCGGGGGACACAGATACGCAGTATTTT,CASSSGLAGDTDTQYF
TRBJ1-2,NA,NA,TRBV30,TGTGCCTGGAGGAGCGACGGATATGGCTACACCTTC,CAWRSDGYGYTF
TRBJ1-5,once,NA,TRBV11-3,TGTGCCAGCAGCTTCCTTAGACGGAGTCAGCCCCAGCATTTT,CASSFLRRSQPQHF
TRBJ2-5,NA,NA,TRBV6-1,TGTGCCAGCAGTATCCTCCAAGAGACCCAGTACTTC,CASSILQETQYF
TRBJ2-2,NA,NA,TRBV18,TGTGCCAGCTCACCACAGGGGGCGAACACCGGGGAGCTGTTTTTT,CASSPQGANTGELFF
TRBJ1-2,NA,NA,TRBV6-1,TGTGCCAGCAGTGAAGTGGCAGGGGTCTATGGCTACACCTTC,CASSEVAGVYGYTF
TRBJ1-5,NA,NA,TRBV4-3,TGCGCCAGCAGCCAAGCAGGCGGGGGCAATCAGCCCCAGCATTTT,CASSQAGGGNQPQHF
TRBJ2-2,NA,NA,TRBV5-4,TGTGCCAGCAGCTTCACTCTAAACACCGGGGAGCTGTTTTTT,CASSFTLNTGELFF
TRBJ2-3,NA,NA,TRBV4-2,TGTGCCAGCAGCCAAGAATCACGCGGGACTAGCACAGATACGCAGTATTTT,CASSQESRGTSTDTQYF
TRBJ2-5,NA,NA,TRBV29-1,TGCAGCGTTGAAGTTGGTGGGCAGGGGGGAGAGACCCAGTACTTC,CSVEVGGQGGETQYF
TRBJ1-2,NA,TRBD1,TRBV19,TGTGCCAGTAGTACACAGGGGGCGCGTACCTATGGCTACACCTTC,CASSTQGARTYGYTF
TRBJ1-1,NA,NA,TRBV7-9,TGTGCCAGCCAGGGCCCCGTTGAACAGGGCTTTCTGGTATACACTGAAGCTTTCTTT,CASQGPVEQGFLVYTEAFF
TRBJ2-2,NA,TRBD1,TRBV7-2,TGTGCCACCACCGGGACAGGGGTCACCGGGGAGCTGTTTTTT,CATTGTGVTGELFF
TRBJ1-1,few,TRBD1,TRBV6-4,TGTGCCAGCAGTGACCTGGGACAGTTAAACACTGAAGCTTTCTTT,CASSDLGQLNTEAFF
TRBJ2-1,NA,NA,TRBV18,TGTGCCAGCTCACGTGCAGCCCCCCTACGTAATGAGCAGTTCTTC,CASSRAAPLRNEQFF
TRBJ2-7,NA,NA,TRBV2,TGTGCCAGCAGCCTAGAGGGGCCCAACTCCTACGAGCAGTACTTC,CASSLEGPNSYEQYF
TRBJ2-6,once,NA,TRBV7-3,TGTGCCAGCAGCCCCGACGACGGTAGCTCTGGGGCCAACGTCCTGACTTTC,CASSPDDGSSGANVLTF
TRBJ1-3,NA,TRBD1,TRBV7-2,TGTGCCAGCAGCCCCCTGACAGGGTTGGGAAACACCATATATTTT,CASSPLTGLGNTIYF
TRBJ2-3,NA,NA,TRBV6-1,TGTGCCAGCAGTGAAGGGCTAGCTAGGGGAAGTGGAGATACGCAGTATTTT,CASSEGLARGSGDTQYF